This T cell receptor beta chain was documented in a study of blood T cell repertoires in COVID-19. CDR3 length: 16 amino acids. The V end was cut by 0 bases, the J end by 4 bases, with 15 bases between. Germline V gene lookup returns CDR1 SGHVS and CDR2 FQNEAQ. Only in-frame clones appear in the TCRdb table, and some are missing; sequencing was by immunoSEQ multiplex PCR. The repertoire holds a few hundred thousand clones, about 91% seen once, with under 8% in the top ten. The chain uses TRBV7-8 and TRBJ1-1; D is undetermined. The TCR was taken from a woman aged 25 to 39 who had recovered from COVID-19. The source material was peripheral blood. The CDR3 DNA reads as TGTGCCAGCAGCTTAGCACCCGAGGGCGGTGGCACTGAAGCTTTCTTT. This encodes CASSLAPEGGGTEAFF. Full variable domain (remainder filled in from reference TRBV7-8 and TRBJ1-1): GAGVSQSPRYKVAKRGQDVALRCDPISGHVSLFWYQQALGQGPEFLTYFQNEAQLDKSGLPSDRFFAERPEGSVSTLKIQRTQQEDSAVYLCASSLAPEGGGTEAFFGQGTRLTVV.